This T cell receptor (beta chain) originates from a study of blood T cell repertoires in COVID-19. In the study overall: COVID-19 samples from acute and convalescent phases originated in the United States, Italy and Spain. T cells, B-cell-depleted T cells, or PBMCs provided the cDNA or gDNA that served as material.

CDR3 length equals 14 residues. Trimming left V 5 bases short and J 6 bases short, with 16 bases between. CDR1 is MGHDK and CDR2 is SYGVNS in the germline V gene. Repertoires were generated with immunoSEQ multiplex PCR, while TCRdb's copy carries only in-frame clones and drops some. Among under 200,000 clones listed, 88% were seen once. This receptor was identified in a man in his forties with active or convalescent COVID-19. Sequencing was carried out using peripheral blood. The chain recombines TRBV25-1 with TRBJ1-1; TRBD1 is a possible D gene (6 bases). The CDR3 coding sequence is TGTGCCAGCAGTCCACCAGGGGTCTCCGCTGAAGCTTTCTTT. It encodes CASSPPGVSAEAFF.